These 21 T cell receptor beta chains originate from one sample sequenced in a study of cytomegalovirus exposure and HLA in healthy donors. PCR used 60 Vbeta primers and 13 Jbeta primers. Assay used: immunoSEQ multiplex PCR; TCRdb lists only in-frame clones, some missing. This table holds 200,000 or so clones, over 70% found once. The sequenced material came from PBMCs. These receptors originate from a woman between 18 and 29 years old in good health and CMV-seropositive.

V is TRBV10-2 and J is TRBJ1-1, with unresolved D. Germline CDR1 WSHSY, CDR2 SAAADI. Trimming cost V 6 bases and J 11 bases, with 16 bases left between them. This CDR3 is 12 amino acids long. The CDR3 sequence: CASSHEMNVAFF. Here the CDR3 DNA reads TGCGCCAGCAGCCATGAGATGAATGTCGCTTTCTTT.

This chain connects TRBV7-8 to TRBJ2-5; 9 positions agree with TRBD1. The CDR3 contains 15 residues. Looked up from germline, CDR1 is SGHVS and CDR2 is FQNEAQ. The trim removed 5 bases at V and 5 bases at J, leaving 9 bases unmatched. CDR3 sequence: CASSRLQGALETQYF. In nucleotides, the CDR3 is TGTGCCAGCAGCCGTTTACAGGGGGCACTGGAGACCCAGTACTTC.

The rearrangement uses TRBV9 and TRBJ2-2, with 7 bases aligning to TRBD2. CDR1 is SGDLS and CDR2 is YYNGEE in the germline V gene. This CDR3 has 16 residues. V gave up 4 bases and J gave up 1 base; unmatched junction bases: 7. The CDR3 region has the DNA TGTGCCAGCAGCACCGAGCGGGGTTGGAACACCGGGGAGCTGTTTTTT. It codes for CASSTERGWNTGELFF. Variable domain in full (rest from reference TRBV9 and TRBJ2-2): DSGVTQTPKHLITATGQRVTLRCSPRSGDLSVYWYQQSLDQGLQFLIQYYNGEERAKGNILERFSAQQFPDLHSELNLSSLELGDSALYFCASSTERGWNTGELFFGEGSRLTVL.

The chain employs TRBV18 and TRBJ2-7; D gene uncertain. Germline CDR1 reads KGHSH; CDR2 reads LQKENI. Trimming removed 2 bases from V and 4 bases from J, with 12 bases in between. The CDR3 has 14 amino acids. The CDR3 DNA is TGTGCCAGCTCACCAACGGCAGGCAGGTACGAGCAGTACTTC. Its protein product is CASSPTAGRYEQYF.

This chain joins TRBV6-6 and TRBJ1-1, with TRBD1 identical over 10 bases. J was trimmed by 4 bases and V by 2 bases; bases with no gene match: 1. The CDR3 has 14 amino acids. Germline loops: CDR1 MNHNY, CDR2 SVGAGI (reference sequence). CDR3 nucleotides: TGTGCCAGCAGTTACAGGGACAGGGGCACTGAAGCTTTCTTT. This sequence encodes CASSYRDRGTEAFF.

The V and J genes are TRBV5-4 and TRBJ2-7; 7 nucleotides match TRBD1. V gave up 1 base and J gave up 0 bases; unmatched junction bases: 7. Per the germline V gene, CDR1 is SGHNT and CDR2 is YYREEE (reference sequence). The CDR3 spans 16 residues. CDR3 coding DNA: TGTGCCAGCAGCTTGTTTGGGACAGCCATCTCCTACGAGCAGTACTTC. The encoded protein is CASSLFGTAISYEQYF.

The V gene is TRBV7-2, the J gene TRBJ1-1; 8 bases line up with TRBD1. J gave up 0 bases and V 3 bases, and 9 bases lay outside the gene matches. Germline CDR1 and CDR2: SGHTA and FQGNSA. The CDR3 totals 17 residues. CDR3 in DNA: TGTGCCAGCAGCTTTTTGGGCAGGGGGCGGGTGAACACTGAAGCTTTCTTT. Residues: CASSFLGRGRVNTEAFF.

The chain is built from TRBV7-2 and TRBJ2-4; 9 bases fit TRBD1. Unmatched junction bases numbered 13, after V lost 5 bases and J lost 8 bases. This CDR3 is built from 16 residues. Germline loops: CDR1 SGHTA, CDR2 FQGNSA. DNA for the CDR3: TGTGCCAGCAGCCATAACAGGGGGCGCGCCGTTGACATTCAGTACTTC. It yields the protein CASSHNRGRAVDIQYF.

The chain uses TRBV21-1 and TRBJ1-5. TRBV21-1 is a known pseudogene. This CDR3 spans 15 amino acids. The DNA of the CDR3 is TGTGCCAGCCGACGCGGGGGCCTCTCGGGGCAGCCCCAGCATTTT. The encoded protein is CASRRGGLSGQPQHF.

The rearrangement links TRBV5-5 to TRBJ2-2; D might be TRBD2 (6 bases). There are 14 residues in the CDR3. CDR1 and CDR2 from the germline V gene are SGHKS and YYEKEE (reference sequence). With 3 bases removed from V and 5 bases from J, the gap between germline ends came to 11 bases. CDR3 sequence (DNA): TGTGCCAGCAGCTGGGGCGGGATGACCGGGGAGCTGTTTTTT. Translation gives CASSWGGMTGELFF.

The gene calls are TRBV5-6 and TRBJ2-4; no clear D. Germline loops: CDR1 SGHDT, CDR2 YYEEEE. V was cut by 0 bases and J by 1 base, with 5 bases left in between. The CDR3 runs to 14 residues. The CDR3 DNA reads as TGTGCCAGCAGCTTGGGTCAGGCCAAAAACATTCAGTACTTC. This translates into CASSLGQAKNIQYF. The full variable domain, its missing parts supplied by reference TRBV5-6 and TRBJ2-4, is DAGVTQSPTHLIKTRGQQVTLRCSPKSGHDTVSWYQQALGQGPQFIFQYYEEEERQRGNFPDRFSGHQFPNYSSELNVNALLLGDSALYLCASSLGQAKNIQYFGAGTRLSVL.

The chain combines TRBV7-9 with TRBJ2-1; 7 bases line up with TRBD2. Looked up from germline, CDR1 is SEHNR and CDR2 is FQNEAQ (reference sequence). V trimming: 5 bases; J trimming: 10 bases; junction bases outside the gene matches: 11. The CDR3 runs 14 residues. This CDR3 reads CASSLHMTSPEQFF. The CDR3 DNA follows: TGTGCCAGCAGCCTTCATATGACTAGCCCAGAGCAGTTCTTC. The entire variable domain, with the rest obtained from reference TRBV7-9 and TRBJ2-1, is as follows: DTGVSQNPRHKITKRGQNVTFRCDPISEHNRLYWYRQTLGQGPEFLTYFQNEAQLEKSRLLSDRFSAERPKGSFSTLEIQRTEQGDSAMYLCASSLHMTSPEQFFGPGTRLTVL.

The V call is TRBV5-4, the J call TRBJ1-1; D remains unclear. This CDR3 is 12 amino acids long. V was pared by 3 bases and J by 7 bases, with 10 bases between. Germline V lookup: CDR1 SGHNT, CDR2 YYREEE (reference sequence). CDR3 in DNA: TGTGCCAGCAGCTCCCACGGTGTTGAAGCTTTCTTT. This codes for CASSSHGVEAFF.

The V call is TRBV30, the J call TRBJ1-3, with D perhaps matching TRBD1 (5 bases). Trimming shortened V by 1 base and J by 3 bases, and 7 bases separated the two germline ends. The CDR3 is made up of 13 amino acids. Germline V CDR1 and CDR2: GTSNPN, SVGIG (reference sequence). CDR3 nucleotide sequence: TGTGCCTGGAGTGGGGGACTTGGAAACACCATATATTTT. Translated, it gives CAWSGGLGNTIYF.

This rearrangement joins TRBV25-1 to TRBJ2-5; D is possibly TRBD2 (5 bases). Deletions cut 7 bases from V and 4 bases from J, with 22 bases between. Germline assignment: CDR1 MGHDK and CDR2 SYGVNS. There are 16 residues in the CDR3. DNA of the CDR3: TGTGCCAGCACGTTCTCGGGGAAGGGTGGTAGAGAGACCCAGTACTTC. Protein product: CASTFSGKGGRETQYF.

A single count supports this clone. The V gene is TRBV29-1, the J gene TRBJ2-7, with D possibly being TRBD1 (5 bases). The CDR3 sequence is 15 residues long. CDR1 is SQVTM, CDR2 ANQGSEA, per germline. Trimming pared 2 bases from V and 3 bases from J, leaving 17 bases between. The chain's CDR3 is CSVEPDPTARYEQYF. For the CDR3, the DNA is TGCAGCGTTGAACCCGACCCGACAGCTCGCTACGAGCAGTACTTC.

This chain links TRBV13 with TRBJ2-5, with TRBD2 matching 7 bases. CDR1 is PRHDT and CDR2 is FYEKMQ in the germline V gene (reference sequence). The CDR3 has 14 amino acids. V gave up 2 bases and J gave up 5 bases; unmatched junction bases: 5. CDR3 residues: CASSLPLAAETQYF. CDR3 in DNA: TGTGCCAGCAGCTTACCCCTAGCGGCGGAGACCCAGTACTTC.

The rearrangement links TRBV13 to TRBJ2-5; 11 bases agree with TRBD2. CDR3 length: 17 residues. Per the germline V gene, CDR1 is PRHDT and CDR2 is FYEKMQ (reference sequence). The V segment lost 0 bases and the J segment 2 bases; nucleotides outside the gene matches: 5. The CDR3 reads CASSLGGLAGGQETQYF. CDR3 coding DNA: TGTGCCAGCAGCTTAGGGGGGCTAGCGGGGGGTCAAGAGACCCAGTACTTC.

The chain combines TRBV5-4 with TRBJ2-5, with 9 bases identical to TRBD2. The CDR3 extends over 16 amino acids. With V trimmed by 0 bases and J by 3 bases, 6 bases remained unmatched. Per the germline V gene, CDR1 is SGHNT and CDR2 is YYREEE (reference sequence). CDR3 in amino acids: CASSLAAAGGKETQYF. As DNA, the CDR3 is TGTGCCAGCAGCTTGGCCGCAGCGGGGGGCAAAGAGACCCAGTACTTC.

This chain connects TRBV7-2 to TRBJ1-2, with D possibly being TRBD1 (5 bases). Trimming took off 1 base at V and 6 bases at J, with 12 bases between the two ends. Germline loops: CDR1 SGHTA, CDR2 FQGNSA. The CDR3 contains 14 residues. In DNA form, the CDR3 reads TGTGCCAGCAGCTTAGAGGGTAGGGGCGATGGCTACACCTTC. It specifies CASSLEGRGDGYTF. The whole variable domain, filled in from reference TRBV7-2 and TRBJ1-2, reads GAGVSQSPSNKVTEKGKDVELRCDPISGHTALYWYRQSLGQGLEFLIYFQGNSAPDKSGLPSDRFSAERTGGSVSTLTIQRTQQEDSAVYLCASSLEGRGDGYTFGSGTRLTVV.

This chain links TRBV7-3 with TRBJ2-5; 9 nucleotides agree with TRBD1. Trimming removed 6 bases from V and 5 bases from J; junction bases left unmatched: 10. Germline values: CDR1 SGHTA, CDR2 FQGTGA. CDR3 length: 15 residues. The CDR3 loop reads CASSLGQGWEETQYF. The CDR3 bases are TGTGCCAGCAGTTTAGGACAGGGGTGGGAGGAGACCCAGTACTTC.